This T cell receptor (beta chain) was observed in a study of blood T cell repertoires in COVID-19. Across the whole study: COVID-19 samples, acute and convalescent, were from the United States, Italy and Spain.

TCRdb's table, derived via immunoSEQ multiplex PCR, lists solely in-frame clones and lacks some. The sample contains approximately 300,000 clones, around 88% of which appear only once. The length of the CDR3 is 14 residues. V dropped 4 bases and J dropped 3 bases, with 12 bases sitting between them. Germline loops: CDR1 SEHNR, CDR2 FQNEAQ (reference sequence). The chain combines TRBV7-9 with TRBJ1-2; possibly TRBD1 for D (6 bases). The receptor was derived from a woman aged 50 to 60 with acute or convalescent COVID-19. The specimen sequenced was peripheral blood. This CDR3 is CASSYLQGDYGYTF. CDR3 DNA: TGTGCCAGCAGCTACCTACAGGGTGACTATGGCTACACCTTC.